This T cell receptor (beta chain) is drawn from a study of T cells after posttransplantation cyclophosphamide. TCRdb's copy holds only in-frame clones and misses some; the assay was immunoSEQ multiplex PCR. The table shows about 5,000 clones, with approximately 75% occurring only once. CDR1 and CDR2 (germline): MGHRA, YSYEKL. This CDR3 has 17 residues. The J segment lost 2 bases and the V segment lost 0 bases, leaving 5 bases of the junction unmatched. Cyclophosphamide on days +3 and +4 followed busulfan-fludarabine conditioning and a marrow graft. Here the sequenced sample was PBMCs, taken after allogeneic stem cell transplant with posttransplant cyclophosphamide. This receptor was obtained from a male patient aged 55 to 69 who received an allogeneic stem cell transplant from an unrelated donor, was CMV-positive, and had no GVHD. Some T cells may have originated in the graft donor. V usage is TRBV4-1 and J usage is TRBJ2-2; 8 positions match TRBD2. The CDR3 nucleotides are TGCGCCAGCAGCCAAGAAGTCACTAGCGGAAACACCGGGGAGCTGTTTTTT. Its protein product is CASSQEVTSGNTGELFF.